These T cell receptor beta chains were read from a single sample in a study of OX40 agonist ivuxolimab in advanced cancers. Only in-frame clones appear in the TCRdb table, and some are missing; sequencing was by immunoSEQ multiplex PCR. The repertoire consists of 20,000 to 25,000 clones, with about 86% occurring once and the leading ten covering roughly 25%. The sample here was CD4+ or CD8+ T cells sorted from blood, taken in a trial of the OX40 agonist ivuxolimab. All receptors come from an adult with an advanced solid tumor such as melanoma, head and neck, liver or kidney cancer. CDR3s include the opening cysteine and the closing phenylalanine or tryptophan. Each record gives: CDR3 DNA, CDR3 protein, V gene, J gene, clone size, D gene. The D gene is left open where the match is weak. Size tells how often a clone was seen (once, few, many) or the class of an expanded clone, and some rows leave it out.

CDR3nt: TGTGCCAGCAGTTTCGGGACAGGGCCTTACGAGCAGTACTTC
CDR3aa: CASSFGTGPYEQYF
v_gene: TRBV27
j_gene: TRBJ2-7
abundance: -
d_gene: TRBD1

CDR3nt: TGCGCCAGCAGCCAAGAAGTTTCAGGGCGTGGTGACAATCAGCCCCAGCATTTT
CDR3aa: CASSQEVSGRGDNQPQHF
v_gene: TRBV4-3
j_gene: TRBJ1-5
abundance: -
d_gene: -

CDR3nt: TGTGCCAGCAGTTGGGGGATGCCTGCTGGAAACACCATATATTTT
CDR3aa: CASSWGMPAGNTIYF
v_gene: TRBV28
j_gene: TRBJ1-3
abundance: -
d_gene: -

CDR3nt: TGTGCCAGCAGTGAATGGGGGTACATGAACACTGAAGCTTTCTTT
CDR3aa: CASSEWGYMNTEAFF
v_gene: TRBV2
j_gene: TRBJ1-1
abundance: -
d_gene: -

CDR3nt: TGTGCCACCAGCAGAGATGCAGGGGAGAAGCCTTACGAGCAGTACTTC
CDR3aa: CATSRDAGEKPYEQYF
v_gene: TRBV15
j_gene: TRBJ2-7
abundance: -
d_gene: -

CDR3nt: TGTGCCAGCAGCTTAGGCACCCTTGGGTATGGCTACACCTTC
CDR3aa: CASSLGTLGYGYTF
v_gene: TRBV7-6
j_gene: TRBJ1-2
abundance: -
d_gene: -

CDR3nt: TGTGCCAGCAGCTTGTGGGACAGGGCGGTGGGAAACTATGGCTACACCTTC
CDR3aa: CASSLWDRAVGNYGYTF
v_gene: TRBV5-6
j_gene: TRBJ1-2
abundance: -
d_gene: TRBD1

CDR3nt: TGTGCCAGTCCTCTCCCCCTGGTGGGGACAGGGGAGGCGGACGAGCAGTACTTC
CDR3aa: CASPLPLVGTGEADEQYF
v_gene: TRBV28
j_gene: TRBJ2-7
abundance: -
d_gene: TRBD1

CDR3nt: TGTGCCAGCAGCCCCTCAGGGTTGGGGACTGAAGCTTTCTTT
CDR3aa: CASSPSGLGTEAFF
v_gene: TRBV11-2
j_gene: TRBJ1-1
abundance: -
d_gene: -

CDR3nt: TGTGCCAGTAGTATAGATGGGTGGTCTTCTACGAACACCGGGGAGCTGTTTTTT
CDR3aa: CASSIDGWSSTNTGELFF
v_gene: TRBV19
j_gene: TRBJ2-2
abundance: -
d_gene: -

CDR3nt: TGTGCCAGCAGCCCTTTCGGGCCCTCGAGTGGCTACACCTTC
CDR3aa: CASSPFGPSSGYTF
v_gene: TRBV9
j_gene: TRBJ1-2
abundance: -
d_gene: -

CDR3nt: TGTGCCAGCAGCCGAAGGACAGGGGGGGGTCCTGAAGCTTTCTTT
CDR3aa: CASSRRTGGGPEAFF
v_gene: TRBV11-2
j_gene: TRBJ1-1
abundance: -
d_gene: TRBD1

CDR3nt: TGTGCCAGTAGTGTGAGGTCTCAGCCCCAGCATTTT
CDR3aa: CASSVRSQPQHF
v_gene: TRBV19
j_gene: TRBJ1-5
abundance: -
d_gene: -

CDR3nt: TGTGCCACTTCTACGGACTTAACATACAATGAGCAGTTCTTC
CDR3aa: CATSTDLTYNEQFF
v_gene: TRBV15
j_gene: TRBJ2-1
abundance: -
d_gene: -

CDR3nt: TGTGCCAGCAGCCGACCGGCACACTATAATCCACCTTCCCTCGTACTGTTTTTT
CDR3aa: CASSRPAHYNPPSLVLFF
v_gene: TRBV7-3
j_gene: TRBJ2-2
abundance: -
d_gene: -

CDR3nt: TGTGCCAGCAGGCTGGGGGTTACTGAAGCTTTCTTT
CDR3aa: CASRLGVTEAFF
v_gene: TRBV5-5
j_gene: TRBJ1-1
abundance: -
d_gene: -

CDR3nt: TGTGCCAGCAGCTCCACAGGAGAAAACATTCAGTACTTC
CDR3aa: CASSSTGENIQYF
v_gene: TRBV5-6
j_gene: TRBJ2-4
abundance: -
d_gene: -

CDR3nt: TGTGCCAGCAGCGGGCACTATTCAAACATTCAGTACTTC
CDR3aa: CASSGHYSNIQYF
v_gene: TRBV2
j_gene: TRBJ2-4
abundance: -
d_gene: -

CDR3nt: TGTGCCAGCACCTGGGGGGACAGCCCCTACGAGCAGTACTTC
CDR3aa: CASTWGDSPYEQYF
v_gene: TRBV5-4
j_gene: TRBJ2-7
abundance: once
d_gene: -

CDR3nt: TGCGCCAGCAGCCAAGTTATTGGGGACAAGGCTTTCTTT
CDR3aa: CASSQVIGDKAFF
v_gene: TRBV4-1
j_gene: TRBJ1-1
abundance: -
d_gene: -

CDR3nt: TGTGCCAGCAGCTCCGGGACAGGGGGCGGCACCGGGGAGCTGTTTTTT
CDR3aa: CASSSGTGGGTGELFF
v_gene: TRBV5-4
j_gene: TRBJ2-2
abundance: -
d_gene: TRBD1

CDR3nt: TGCGCCAGCAGCCAAGATCGGGGGACTGAAGCTTTCTTT
CDR3aa: CASSQDRGTEAFF
v_gene: TRBV4-1
j_gene: TRBJ1-1
abundance: -
d_gene: -

CDR3nt: TGTGCCAGCAGCCTGACCGAAGGTATGGACTACGAGCAGTACTTC
CDR3aa: CASSLTEGMDYEQYF
v_gene: TRBV5-4
j_gene: TRBJ2-7
abundance: -
d_gene: -

CDR3nt: TGTGCCAGTACCGACACCCCTGGAGGCACTGAAGCTTTCTTT
CDR3aa: CASTDTPGGTEAFF
v_gene: TRBV19
j_gene: TRBJ1-1
abundance: -
d_gene: -

CDR3nt: TGCGCCAGCAGCTTGGACAGGGCTTACGAGCAGTACTTC
CDR3aa: CASSLDRAYEQYF
v_gene: TRBV5-1
j_gene: TRBJ2-7
abundance: -
d_gene: -

CDR3nt: TGCAGCGTTGAACAGAATTATGGCTACACCTTC
CDR3aa: CSVEQNYGYTF
v_gene: TRBV29-1
j_gene: TRBJ1-2
abundance: -
d_gene: -

CDR3nt: TGTGCCAGCAGTTACTCGATAGGTGGGGCCACAGATACGCAGTATTTT
CDR3aa: CASSYSIGGATDTQYF
v_gene: TRBV6-5
j_gene: TRBJ2-3
abundance: -
d_gene: -

CDR3nt: TGTGCCAGCAGCGCGCACAGGGAAGAATTGAACACTGAAGCTTTCTTT
CDR3aa: CASSAHREELNTEAFF
v_gene: TRBV9
j_gene: TRBJ1-1
abundance: -
d_gene: -

CDR3nt: TGTGCCAGCAGTTTCCGGAACACCGGGGAGCTGTTTTTT
CDR3aa: CASSFRNTGELFF
v_gene: TRBV27
j_gene: TRBJ2-2
abundance: -
d_gene: -

CDR3nt: TGTGCCAGCGATCGGGACAGAGAGACCCAGTACTTC
CDR3aa: CASDRDRETQYF
v_gene: TRBV7-9
j_gene: TRBJ2-5
abundance: -
d_gene: TRBD1

CDR3nt: TGTGCCAGCAGCCCAGGGGGCGCGGATCAGCCCCAGCATTTT
CDR3aa: CASSPGGADQPQHF
v_gene: TRBV5-4
j_gene: TRBJ1-5
abundance: -
d_gene: TRBD1

CDR3nt: TGTGCCAGCAGCTTATTAGGGGGGGGCACAGATACGCAGTATTTT
CDR3aa: CASSLLGGGTDTQYF
v_gene: TRBV7-9
j_gene: TRBJ2-3
abundance: -
d_gene: -

CDR3nt: TGTGCCAGCAGCCAAGAGAGGGGAGCTTACAATGAGCAGTTCTTC
CDR3aa: CASSQERGAYNEQFF
v_gene: TRBV7-3
j_gene: TRBJ2-1
abundance: -
d_gene: -

CDR3nt: TGCAGCGTTGAAGTTGAAGGTTTACAGGGGCCATACAATGAGCAGTTCTTC
CDR3aa: CSVEVEGLQGPYNEQFF
v_gene: TRBV29-1
j_gene: TRBJ2-1
abundance: -
d_gene: TRBD1

CDR3nt: TGTGCCAGCACTCTGGGGGCGGAGCAGTTCTTC
CDR3aa: CASTLGAEQFF
v_gene: TRBV6-5
j_gene: TRBJ2-1
abundance: -
d_gene: -

CDR3nt: TGTGCCAGCAGCTTCATCGAGGGGAACACTGAAGCTTTCTTT
CDR3aa: CASSFIEGNTEAFF
v_gene: TRBV11-1
j_gene: TRBJ1-1
abundance: -
d_gene: -

CDR3nt: TGCAGCGTTGAAGATCTTCGCAACAGTGAGGATGGCTACACCTTC
CDR3aa: CSVEDLRNSEDGYTF
v_gene: TRBV29-1
j_gene: TRBJ1-2
abundance: few
d_gene: -

CDR3nt: TGTGCCAGCAGCTTTCAGGGGGCGGGGGAGCAGTACTTC
CDR3aa: CASSFQGAGEQYF
v_gene: TRBV5-6
j_gene: TRBJ2-7
abundance: -
d_gene: TRBD1

CDR3nt: TGCGCCAGCAGCCAGGGGACAGGGTCCTACGAGCAGTACTTC
CDR3aa: CASSQGTGSYEQYF
v_gene: TRBV5-1
j_gene: TRBJ2-7
abundance: -
d_gene: TRBD1

CDR3nt: TGTGCCAGCAGCCAAGGGACAAAGCTCGCTAGCACAGATACGCAGTATTTT
CDR3aa: CASSQGTKLASTDTQYF
v_gene: TRBV11-3
j_gene: TRBJ2-3
abundance: -
d_gene: -

CDR3nt: TGTGCCAGCAGTCTTTCAGGGGTCCCCCCTGAAGCTTTCTTT
CDR3aa: CASSLSGVPPEAFF
v_gene: TRBV9
j_gene: TRBJ1-1
abundance: -
d_gene: -

CDR3nt: TGTGCCAGCAGCCTTAGAGGGACAGGTTTAATCTCTGGAAACACCATATATTTT
CDR3aa: CASSLRGTGLISGNTIYF
v_gene: TRBV7-9
j_gene: TRBJ1-3
abundance: -
d_gene: TRBD1

CDR3nt: TGTGCCAGCAGCTGGGGGACAGGCAATCAGCCCCAGCATTTT
CDR3aa: CASSWGTGNQPQHF
v_gene: TRBV5-6
j_gene: TRBJ1-5
abundance: -
d_gene: TRBD1

CDR3nt: TGTGCCAGCAGTACTACAGGGGAGCAGTTCTTC
CDR3aa: CASSTTGEQFF
v_gene: TRBV6-5
j_gene: TRBJ2-1
abundance: -
d_gene: -

CDR3nt: TGTGCCAGCAGTTTCCCCTATAATAGGCAGGGCGATCAGCCCCAGCATTTT
CDR3aa: CASSFPYNRQGDQPQHF
v_gene: TRBV28
j_gene: TRBJ1-5
abundance: -
d_gene: -

CDR3nt: TGTGCCAGCAGCGTCAGGGGGAGACGCACAGATACGCAGTATTTT
CDR3aa: CASSVRGRRTDTQYF
v_gene: TRBV9
j_gene: TRBJ2-3
abundance: -
d_gene: TRBD1

CDR3nt: TGTGCCAGCAGTCTCTCCGGACGCCTTGGAAACACCATATATTTT
CDR3aa: CASSLSGRLGNTIYF
v_gene: TRBV27
j_gene: TRBJ1-3
abundance: -
d_gene: -

CDR3nt: TGTGCCAGCACCCAAGGGGATGCTGGGGGGATGAACACTGAAGCTTTCTTT
CDR3aa: CASTQGDAGGMNTEAFF
v_gene: TRBV25-1
j_gene: TRBJ1-1
abundance: -
d_gene: -

CDR3nt: TGTGCCAGCATGGTAGCCCCGGGCCGGGGTTCACCCCTCCACTTT
CDR3aa: CASMVAPGRGSPLHF
v_gene: TRBV28
j_gene: TRBJ1-6
abundance: -
d_gene: -

CDR3nt: TGTGCCAGCTCACCAGCAGACACTGAAGCTTTCTTT
CDR3aa: CASSPADTEAFF
v_gene: TRBV18
j_gene: TRBJ1-1
abundance: few
d_gene: -

CDR3nt: TGTGCCAGCAGCTCCTCAGGGTCCGGGGATCAGCCCCAGCATTTT
CDR3aa: CASSSSGSGDQPQHF
v_gene: TRBV5-3
j_gene: TRBJ1-5
abundance: -
d_gene: -

CDR3nt: TGTGCCAGCAGCTTAGTTTTATGGGGAGTGGCTTTCTTT
CDR3aa: CASSLVLWGVAFF
v_gene: TRBV7-8
j_gene: TRBJ1-1
abundance: -
d_gene: -